The 20 T cell receptor beta chains presented below share a single source sample, sequenced in a study of blood T cells in healthy people across ages. The authors ran a second PCR of roughly 6 to 12 cycles using a sample-barcoded 5' primer and a J-beta primer mix. Each CDR3 protein gets one entry after TCRdb re-called the 5' RACE reads with MiXCR. The table includes about 2 million distinct CDR3 sequences, 49% detected once. Sample: blood. The receptors derive from a woman between 40 and 55 years old in good health.

This chain joins TRBV2 and TRBJ1-6, with D unresolved. CDR3 size: 14 residues. Trimming removed 7 bases from V and 8 bases from J, with 15 bases in between. From germline, CDR1 is SNHLY and CDR2 FYNNEI. CDR3 coding DNA: TGTGCCAGCACCCCTCAGGTGGATTATTCACCCCTCCACTTT. Its translation is CASTPQVDYSPLHF.

This clonotype was seen more than once but under ten times. The chain is built from TRBV7-2 and TRBJ1-2; D gene unclear. Germline CDR1 SGHTA, CDR2 FQGNSA. V lost 4 bases, J lost 3 bases, and 9 bases lay in between. This CDR3 comprises 13 residues. Here the CDR3 DNA reads TGTGCCAGCAGCTCCTACGGACACTATGGCTACACCTTC. As protein: CASSSYGHYGYTF. Supplemented by reference TRBV7-2 and TRBJ1-2, the full variable domain reads GAGVSQSPSNKVTEKGKDVELRCDPISGHTALYWYRQSLGQGLEFLIYFQGNSAPDKSGLPSDRFSAERTGGSVSTLTIQRTQQEDSAVYLCASSSYGHYGYTFGSGTRLTVV.

The chain uses TRBV16 and TRBJ2-1, with TRBD1 matching over 8 bases. V gave up 5 bases and J gave up 10 bases; unmatched junction bases: 13. The V gene's germline CDR1 is KGHSY and CDR2 FQNENV. The CDR3 covers 15 residues. The CDR3 sequence is CASSKTGTGLKEQFF. The CDR3 nucleotides read TGTGCCAGCAGCAAGACCGGGACAGGACTTAAGGAGCAGTTCTTC.

The V and J genes are TRBV28 and TRBJ2-7, with 7 positions matching TRBD2. CDR1 is MDHEN, CDR2 SYDVKM, per germline. Trimming removed 7 bases from V and 0 bases from J; junction bases left unmatched: 9. This CDR3 region has 15 residues. The CDR3 loop is CASTSPRGSSYEQYF. DNA of the CDR3: TGTGCCAGCACCTCACCGCGGGGGAGCTCCTACGAGCAGTACTTC.

This clonotype was counted between two and nine times. The rearrangement links TRBV5-8 to TRBJ2-5; no firm D call. Germline CDR1 SGHTS, CDR2 YDEGEE. Trimming removed 0 bases from V and 2 bases from J, with 11 bases in between. This CDR3 has 15 amino acids. This chain's CDR3 is CASSLGSNQQETQYF. DNA for the CDR3: TGTGCCAGCAGCTTGGGTAGTAATCAGCAAGAGACCCAGTACTTC.

V gene TRBV25-1 combines with J gene TRBJ1-2, with D hard to call. Germline V gives CDR1 MGHDK, CDR2 SYGVNS. Trimming stripped 0 bases from V and 4 bases from J, with 12 bases between. The CDR3 totals 15 residues. CDR3 residues: CASSEYQRPLYGYTF. The CDR3 DNA reads as TGTGCCAGCAGTGAATATCAGAGGCCTCTCTATGGCTACACCTTC.

This clonotype was seen a few times. The chain has TRBV20-1 and TRBJ2-5; D is perhaps TRBD1 or TRBD2 (5 bases each). This CDR3 contains 13 residues. V gave up 2 bases and J gave up 1 base, with 8 bases separating them. From germline, CDR1 is DFQATT and CDR2 SNEGSKA (reference sequence). The CDR3 bases are TGCAGTGCTAGACGGGACCCCCAAGAGACCCAGTACTTC. This sequence encodes CSARRDPQETQYF.

CDR3 coding DNA: TGTGCCAGCAGCCAAGACAGTGCGGGGAGCTACAATGAGCAGTTCTTC. Its protein product is CASSQDSAGSYNEQFF. V and J are TRBV3-1 and TRBJ2-1; tentative D call: TRBD2 (6 bases). Trimming took off 0 bases at V and 3 bases at J, with 12 bases between the two ends. Germline V gene lookup returns CDR1 LGHDT and CDR2 YNNKEL (reference sequence). The CDR3 contains 16 residues.

V and J are TRBV7-8 and TRBJ2-3; D might be TRBD1 (6 bases). CDR3 size: 13 residues. The V end lost 3 bases, the J end lost 6 bases, and 10 bases lay between the germline ends. CDR1 is SGHVS, CDR2 FQNEAQ, per germline. The CDR3 spells CASSFFRGDTQYF. The CDR3 DNA follows: TGTGCCAGCAGCTTTTTCAGGGGCGATACGCAGTATTTT.

The CDR3 DNA sequence: TGTGCCAGCAGGGACTTAACGCAGAAACTGTTTTTT. Protein product: CASRDLTQKLFF. The chain recombines TRBV2 with TRBJ1-4; no firm D call. Germline V CDR1 and CDR2: SNHLY, FYNNEI. The ends were cut back, 6 bases at V and 11 bases at J, with 13 bases in the middle. This CDR3 has 12 residues.

In this sample, this clonotype turned up once. The chain employs TRBV4-1 and TRBJ2-7, with D perhaps TRBD2 (5 bases). The J call may be in error: the DNA end matches TRBJ2-5 better. CDR3 length: 15 amino acids. Germline V gives CDR1 MGHRA, CDR2 YSYEKL. This CDR3 is CASSRDLRRVETQYF. The CDR3 region has the DNA TGCGCCAGCAGCCGAGACCTGAGGCGGGTGGAGACCCAGTACTTC.

This clonotype was seen more than once but under ten times. The gene calls are TRBV24-1 and TRBJ2-5, with a weak D call TRBD2 (6 bases). V shed 4 bases and J shed 4 bases, with 15 bases lying between them. CDR1 is KGHDR, CDR2 SFDVKD, per germline. This CDR3 contains 15 residues. CDR3 in DNA: TGTGCCACCAGTGACCCCCGTTTCGGGGGAGAGACCCAGTACTTC. Translated, it gives CATSDPRFGGETQYF.

V is TRBV20-1 and J is TRBJ2-5, with 13 bases lining up with TRBD2. Germline-derived CDR1 and CDR2 are DFQATT and SNEGSKA (reference sequence). The CDR3 runs to 14 residues. Trimming removed 8 bases from V and 11 bases from J; junction bases left unmatched: 14. The CDR3 is CSTPGLAGWNEQYF. The CDR3 nucleotides are TGCAGTACGCCGGGACTAGCGGGGTGGAATGAGCAGTACTTC.

The chain recombines TRBV7-6 with TRBJ2-5; D is uncertain. The V end lost 0 bases, the J end lost 5 bases, and 7 bases lay between the germline ends. The germline gives CDR1 SGHVS, CDR2 FNYEAQ. The CDR3 spans 13 residues. The CDR3 sequence: CASSLASHETQYF. CDR3 in DNA: TGTGCCAGCAGCTTAGCCAGCCATGAGACCCAGTACTTC.

This clonotype was found a few times. The chain joins TRBV20-1 to TRBJ2-4; D is unresolved. V dropped 2 bases and J dropped 0 bases, with 11 bases sitting between them. Germline V gene lookup returns CDR1 DFQATT and CDR2 SNEGSKA (reference sequence). This CDR3 is built from 15 residues. The CDR3 DNA follows: TGCAGTGCTAGAACGCAGGAACTAGCCAAAAACATTCAGTACTTC. Amino acid sequence: CSARTQELAKNIQYF.

In its sample, this clonotype was seen a few times. This chain uses TRBV20-1 with TRBJ2-3; 8 bases match TRBD2. Germline-derived CDR1 and CDR2 are DFQATT and SNEGSKA (reference sequence). The CDR3 loop spans 14 amino acids. Trimming at V came to 2 bases and at J to 4 bases, leaving 5 bases not matched to a gene. The CDR3 bases are TGCAGTGCTAGAACTAGCGGAGATCCAGATACGCAGTATTTT. Protein: CSARTSGDPDTQYF.

Only one count was recorded for this clonotype. The chain links TRBV28 to TRBJ1-1; 7 bases are shared with TRBD1. Per the germline V gene, CDR1 is MDHEN and CDR2 is SYDVKM. The CDR3 runs 15 residues. Trimming removed 5 bases from V and 7 bases from J; junction bases left unmatched: 13. DNA of the CDR3: TGTGCCAGCAGTCCTACAGGGGTTGGGAAAGGTGAAGCTTTCTTT. Translation: CASSPTGVGKGEAFF.

This chain connects TRBV27 to TRBJ1-6; no clear D. The CDR3 has 13 residues. CDR1 and CDR2 from the germline V gene are MNHEY and SMNVEV (reference sequence). The V and J ends lost 0 bases and 9 bases respectively, with 6 bases between them. The CDR3 loop is CASSLSEGSPLHF. The CDR3, as DNA: TGTGCCAGCAGTTTATCTGAAGGTTCACCCCTCCACTTT.

The V call is TRBV20-1, the J call TRBJ2-1; 7 nucleotides line up with TRBD1. Germline values: CDR1 DFQATT, CDR2 SNEGSKA (reference sequence). The CDR3 sequence is 12 residues long. The V gene end was trimmed by 6 bases and the J gene end by 10 bases; junction bases not matched to a gene: 9. DNA for the CDR3: TGCAGTGCCCCCGACAGGGCGGAAGAGCAGTTCTTC. Translating gives CSAPDRAEEQFF.

The chain recombines TRBV6-5 with TRBJ1-5, with 10 bases fitting TRBD1. Germline V gene lookup returns CDR1 MNHEY and CDR2 SVGAGI. V gave up 5 bases and J gave up 4 bases; unmatched junction bases: 5. The CDR3 has 15 amino acids. The CDR3 DNA follows: TGTGCCAGCAGTCGACAGGGGGCGAGGAATCAGCCCCAGCATTTT. Amino acids: CASSRQGARNQPQHF.